Listed here are 24 T cell receptor beta chains from one sample, sequenced in a study of blood T cell repertoires in COVID-19 (dated by TCRdb to 2018 to 2020). To prepare the library, the immunoSEQ multiplex PCR assay was applied. TCRdb's version of the immuneACCESS table is confined to in-frame rearrangements and falls short of the full clone set. An unresolved V gene accounts for under half of the shortfall where checked; the remainder is of unknown origin. Counted in this sample were 310,000 or so clones; about 90% of them appeared once. The ten top clones hold around 5.9% of the sample. Sequenced sample: PBMCs or T cells enriched from blood (not recorded which). Every receptor here comes from a woman younger than 45 who had recovered from COVID-19.

This clone has a handful of counts. The chain couples TRBV7-8 to TRBJ1-2; D call uncertain. The CDR3 is 14 residues long. Between the trimmed V and J ends, which lost 5 bases and 5 bases, there was a span of 15 bases. Germline lookup yields CDR1 SGHVS and CDR2 FQNEAQ. In DNA form, the CDR3 reads TGTGCCAGCAGCACAGACCAACCTGCTTATGGCTACACCTTC. Residues: CASSTDQPAYGYTF.

The count of this clone is one. The V call is TRBV19, the J call TRBJ2-1, with D perhaps TRBD2 (6 bases). CDR3 length: 14 amino acids. Germline-derived CDR1 and CDR2 are LNHDA and SQIVND (reference sequence). V lost 7 bases to trimming and J lost 1 base, with 11 bases between them. CDR3 protein: CASKSGTSYNEQFF. CDR3 nucleotide sequence: TGTGCCAGTAAATCCGGGACTTCCTACAATGAGCAGTTCTTC.

The gene calls are TRBV11-2 and TRBJ1-6; D may be TRBD1 (5 bases). This CDR3 region has 13 residues. The germline CDR1 and CDR2 sequences are SGHAT and FQNNGV. The V and J ends lost 2 bases and 9 bases respectively, with 8 bases between them. CDR3 loop: CASSLTGGSPLHF. The CDR3 bases are TGTGCCAGCAGCTTAACCGGGGGTTCACCCCTCCACTTT.

This sequence joins TRBV3-1 (or the pseudogene TRBV3-2) and TRBJ1-1; 7 nucleotides align to TRBD1. Per germline, CDR1 LGHDT and CDR2 YNNKEL (reference sequence). The junction had 6 bases not matched to a gene; V was cut back by 1 base and J by 1 base. The CDR3 loop spans 16 amino acids. CDR3 amino acids: CASSQATGAPNTEAFF. In DNA form, the CDR3 reads TGTGCCAGCAGCCAAGCTACAGGGGCCCCGAACACTGAAGCTTTCTTT.

The V call is TRBV18, the J call TRBJ1-2; D not certain. Germline V gene lookup returns CDR1 KGHSH and CDR2 LQKENI. This CDR3 comprises 14 residues. The ends were cut back, 5 bases at V and 3 bases at J, with 13 bases in the middle. The CDR3 DNA reads TGTGCCAGCTCAGTCGGCGGGCTGGACTATGGCTACACCTTC. Translation gives CASSVGGLDYGYTF.

The genes are TRBV14 and TRBJ1-1, with a weak D call TRBD1 (6 bases). Germline CDR1 reads SGHDN; CDR2 reads FVKESK. The CDR3 covers 15 residues. V dropped 4 bases and J dropped 2 bases, with 14 bases sitting between them. The CDR3 loop is CASSPSTGGNTEAFF. The CDR3 nucleotides are TGTGCCAGCAGCCCCTCGACAGGCGGAAACACTGAAGCTTTCTTT. Together with reference TRBV14 and TRBJ1-1, the CDR3 gives the full variable domain: EAGVTQFPSHSVIEKGQTVTLRCDPISGHDNLYWYRRVMGKEIKFLLHFVKESKQDESGMPNNRFLAERTGGTYSTLKVQPAELEDSGVYFCASSPSTGGNTEAFFGQGTRLTVV.

This chain connects TRBV5-1 to TRBJ1-1; TRBD1 aligns across 11 bases. The CDR3 covers 16 residues. CDR1 SGHRS and CDR2 YFSETQ come from the germline V gene. J gave up 2 bases and V 2 bases, and 5 bases lay outside the gene matches. The CDR3 DNA reads as TGCGCCAGCAGCTTCAGGACAGGGGGCATAAACACTGAAGCTTTCTTT. Protein product: CASSFRTGGINTEAFF.

J is TRBJ2-3 and V is TRBV27; 8 bases line up with TRBD2. Germline V gene sequence: CDR1 MNHEY, CDR2 SMNVEV (reference sequence). The V gene end was trimmed by 6 bases and the J gene end by 1 base; junction bases not matched to a gene: 6. The CDR3 consists of 15 residues. This chain's CDR3 is CASRKVGGGTDTQYF. The CDR3 DNA reads as TGTGCCAGCAGAAAAGTCGGGGGGGGCACAGATACGCAGTATTTT.

The chain combines TRBV6-5 with TRBJ2-7, with TRBD2 matching 7 bases. J gave up 4 bases and V 0 bases, and 6 bases lay outside the gene matches. The CDR3 extends over 15 amino acids. CDR1 and CDR2 (germline): MNHEY, SVGAGI. The CDR3 coding sequence is TGTGCCAGCAGTTACTCTTCCGGGGGGAAGTACGAGCAGTACTTC. It specifies CASSYSSGGKYEQYF.

The V and J genes are TRBV11-2 and TRBJ1-1, with TRBD1 matching 7 bases. The CDR3 is made up of 13 amino acids. Germline V gives CDR1 SGHAT, CDR2 FQNNGV. J was trimmed by 4 bases and V by 5 bases; bases with no gene match: 4. The CDR3 nucleotides read TGTGCCAGCAGCCGGCGACAGGGCACTGAAGCTTTCTTT. Encoded protein: CASSRRQGTEAFF. Combining the CDR3 with reference TRBV11-2 and TRBJ1-1 gives the whole variable domain EAGVAQSPRYKIIEKRQSVAFWCNPISGHATLYWYQQILGQGPKLLIQFQNNGVVDDSQLPKDRFSAERLKGVDSTLKIQPAKLEDSAVYLCASSRRQGTEAFFGQGTRLTVV.

The genes are TRBV9 and TRBJ2-5; 7 bases line up with TRBD2. Germline CDR1 and CDR2: SGDLS and YYNGEE. The CDR3 extends over 14 amino acids. The V segment lost 3 bases and the J segment 5 bases; nucleotides outside the gene matches: 7. CDR3 sequence reads: CASSATSTVETQYF. The CDR3 coding sequence is TGTGCCAGCAGCGCGACTAGCACGGTGGAGACCCAGTACTTC.

V usage is TRBV6-5 and J usage is TRBJ1-6, with 10 nucleotides matching TRBD1. Germline V gene lookup returns CDR1 MNHEY and CDR2 SVGAGI. The ends lost 0 bases at V and 8 bases at J; junction bases unmatched: 4. The CDR3 sequence is 16 residues long. For the CDR3, the DNA is TGTGCCAGCAGTTACTCGATCGGGACAGGGGATTCACCCCTCCACTTT. Translation gives CASSYSIGTGDSPLHF.

The chain recombines TRBV28 with TRBJ1-4; possible D gene TRBD1, 6 bases. The CDR3 covers 15 residues. The ends were cut back, 3 bases at V and 8 bases at J, with 16 bases in the middle. CDR1 is MDHEN and CDR2 is SYDVKM in the germline V gene. This chain's CDR3 is CASSFSLGRGEKLFF. DNA of the CDR3: TGTGCCAGCAGTTTTTCGTTGGGGAGGGGGGAAAAACTGTTTTTT. Filled out from reference TRBV28 and TRBJ1-4, the complete variable domain reads DVKVTQSSRYLVKRTGEKVFLECVQDMDHENMFWYRQDPGLGLRLIYFSYDVKMKEKGDIPEGYSVSREKKERFSLILESASTNQTSMYLCASSFSLGRGEKLFFGSGTQLSVL.

This rearrangement joins TRBV2 to TRBJ2-7; TRBD2 is a possible D gene (5 bases). This CDR3 is 13 amino acids long. Germline CDR1 and CDR2: SNHLY and FYNNEI. Trimming shortened V by 6 bases and J by 2 bases, and 11 bases separated the two germline ends. CDR3 in DNA: TGTGCCAGCAGGGAGAGCGGAACCTACGAGCAGTACTTC. Translation gives CASRESGTYEQYF. Full variable domain (remainder filled in from reference TRBV2 and TRBJ2-7): EPEVTQTPSHQVTQMGQEVILRCVPISNHLYFYWYRQILGQKVEFLVSFYNNEISEKSEIFDDQFSVERPDGSNFTLKIRSTKLEDSAMYFCASRESGTYEQYFGPGTRLTVT.

The gene calls are TRBV5-1 and TRBJ1-1; tentatively, D is TRBD1 (6 bases). Trimming cost V 2 bases and J 1 base, with 12 bases left between them. This CDR3 comprises 15 residues. The V gene's germline CDR1 is SGHRS and CDR2 YFSETQ. The CDR3 sequence is CASSLNRVQNTEAFF. The CDR3 DNA follows: TGCGCCAGCAGCTTAAACAGGGTGCAGAACACTGAAGCTTTCTTT.

The CDR3 loop reads CASSLDRGTTNEKLFF. DNA for the CDR3: TGTGCCAGCAGCTTAGATCGGGGTACCACTAATGAAAAACTGTTTTTT. The V gene is TRBV7-2, the J gene TRBJ1-4; D not certain. CDR1 and CDR2 from the germline V gene are SGHTA and FQGNSA. CDR3 length: 16 residues. V lost 1 base, J lost 2 bases, and 11 bases lay in between.

This clone appeared once. The gene calls are TRBV18 and TRBJ2-7; perhaps TRBD1 as D (6 bases). This CDR3 spans 14 amino acids. Germline CDR1 is KGHSH and CDR2 is LQKENI. V dropped 3 bases and J dropped 1 base, with 10 bases sitting between them. Here the CDR3 reads CASSPAQGSYEQYF. The CDR3 DNA is TGTGCCAGCTCACCGGCCCAGGGGTCCTACGAGCAGTACTTC.

The rearrangement uses TRBV19 and TRBJ1-1; D may be TRBD1 (6 bases). CDR1 is LNHDA, CDR2 SQIVND, per germline (reference sequence). Trimming took off 3 bases at V and 8 bases at J, with 10 bases between the two ends. This CDR3 is 12 amino acids long. The DNA for the CDR3 is TGTGCCAGTAGTATCATGGGGGCCGAAGCTTTCTTT. Translation gives CASSIMGAEAFF.

The rearrangement joins TRBV30 to TRBJ1-2; no definite D call. Germline-derived CDR1 and CDR2 are GTSNPN and SVGIG (reference sequence). Between the trimmed V and J ends, which lost 0 bases and 8 bases, there was a span of 13 bases. The CDR3 is made up of 13 amino acids. CDR3 sequence reads: CAWSVQRGYGYTF. DNA for the CDR3: TGTGCCTGGAGTGTACAAAGAGGGTACGGCTACACCTTC.

The table lists this clone with a count of one. The chain is built from TRBV25-1 and TRBJ1-2, with TRBD1 matching over 9 bases. The CDR3 length is 13 residues. The J segment lost 7 bases and the V segment lost 5 bases, leaving 5 bases of the junction unmatched. Germline CDR1 and CDR2: MGHDK and SYGVNS. The CDR3 region has the DNA TGTGCCAGCAGTCCCAGGACAGGGGCTGGCTACACCTTC. It specifies CASSPRTGAGYTF.

The chain employs TRBV5-1 and TRBJ1-1, with TRBD1 as a possible D gene (6 bases). V dropped 3 bases and J dropped 1 base, with 13 bases sitting between them. Germline loops: CDR1 SGHRS, CDR2 YFSETQ. There are 15 residues in the CDR3. Here the CDR3 DNA reads TGCGCCAGCAGCTACAACCAGGGGCGGAACACTGAAGCTTTCTTT. Translation: CASSYNQGRNTEAFF.

The gene calls are TRBV15 and TRBJ2-3; weak D call: TRBD2 (6 bases). Looked up from germline, CDR1 is LNHNV and CDR2 is YYDKDF (reference sequence). Deletions cut 8 bases from V and 2 bases from J, with 17 bases between. This CDR3 is 15 amino acids long. This chain's CDR3 is CATVPTGGYTDTQYF. In nucleotides, the CDR3 is TGTGCCACCGTCCCCACCGGGGGTTACACAGATACGCAGTATTTT.

This rearrangement joins TRBV27 to TRBJ1-4; D gene uncertain. The V gene's germline CDR1 is MNHEY and CDR2 SMNVEV (reference sequence). The ends were cut back, 4 bases at V and 0 bases at J, with 6 bases in the middle. The CDR3 runs 14 residues. The CDR3, as DNA: TGTGCCAGCAGTTACTCATCAACTAATGAAAAACTGTTTTTT. Its protein product is CASSYSSTNEKLFF.

The V call is TRBV3-1 (or the pseudogene TRBV3-2), the J call TRBJ1-3; a possible D gene is TRBD1 (6 bases). CDR3 length equals 15 residues. The ends were cut back, 2 bases at V and 0 bases at J, with 8 bases in the middle. Per the germline V gene, CDR1 is LGHDT and CDR2 is YNNKEL (reference sequence). The CDR3 DNA reads TGTGCCAGCAGCCAAACAGGGAGCTCTGGAAACACCATATATTTT. It codes for CASSQTGSSGNTIYF.